These 15 T cell receptor beta chains share one sample of origin, sequenced in a study of T cells after yellow fever vaccination. Each CDR3 protein gets one entry after TCRdb re-called the 5' RACE reads with MiXCR. The data contain more than 65,000 distinct CDR3 sequences, around 7.7% of them singletons. Here the sequenced sample was CD8+ T cells sorted from PBMCs, taken approximately 11 days after the first yellow fever vaccination. The receptors derive from a man aged 18 to 30 who received the YFV17D yellow fever vaccine.

The chain employs TRBV12-3 or TRBV12-4 and TRBJ1-2; D uncertain. This CDR3 is built from 12 residues. V dropped 3 bases and J dropped 5 bases, with 7 bases sitting between them. The CDR3 DNA reads TGTGCCAGCAGTTTTGGTAGATATGGCTACACCTTC. This sequence encodes CASSFGRYGYTF.

Here the CDR3 reads CASSLRAGGDYEQYF. Here the CDR3 DNA reads TGCGCCAGCAGCCTTAGGGCAGGGGGTGACTACGAGCAGTACTTC. J is TRBJ2-7 and V is TRBV4-1, with 7 bases lining up with TRBD1. The CDR3 has 15 residues. Germline CDR1 and CDR2: MGHRA and YSYEKL. V lost 4 bases to trimming and J lost 3 bases; unmatched junction nucleotides: 9.

In this sample, this clonotype turned up many times. The chain has TRBV4-3 and TRBJ2-2; D not resolved. Trimming took off 0 bases at V and 6 bases at J, with 14 bases between the two ends. The CDR3 consists of 16 residues. CDR1 is LGHNA and CDR2 is YSLEER in the germline V gene. CDR3 residues: CASSQEGVGGAGELFF. DNA for the CDR3: TGCGCCAGCAGCCAAGAAGGCGTCGGTGGGGCCGGGGAGCTGTTTTTT.

This clonotype occurred a few times. The chain recombines TRBV9 with TRBJ2-3, with D tentatively TRBD1 or TRBD2 (7 bases each). CDR1 is SGDLS, CDR2 YYNGEE, per germline. Between the trimmed V and J ends, which lost 3 bases and 7 bases, there was a span of 21 bases. The CDR3 is made up of 16 amino acids. CDR3 bases: TGTGCCAGCAGCGCCCCCAAGGCTCAGGGGGGGAATACGCAGTATTTT. As protein: CASSAPKAQGGNTQYF.

This clonotype has just a few counts. The chain recombines TRBV27 with TRBJ1-5; 8 bases line up with TRBD1. After removal of 5 bases from V and 4 bases from J, the junction contained 7 bases not matched to a gene. The germline V gene encodes CDR1 MNHEY and CDR2 SMNVEV (reference sequence). The CDR3 extends over 15 amino acids. CDR3 in amino acids: CASSETGERNQPQHF. The CDR3 DNA sequence: TGTGCCAGCAGTGAGACAGGGGAGCGGAATCAGCCCCAGCATTTT.

On this clonotype itself: Being one base from a much bigger clone, this may be a read error. The chain recombines TRBV12-3 or TRBV12-4 with TRBJ2-7, with D maybe TRBD2 (6 bases). The CDR3 sequence is 11 residues long. The CDR3 loop reads CVSGSLYEQYV. The CDR3 DNA is TGTGTCAGCGGGTCCTTATACGAGCAGTACGTC.

This clonotype was detected ten times or more. This sequence joins TRBV4-1 and TRBJ2-7, with 7 bases fitting TRBD1. The CDR3 sequence is 15 residues long. Looked up from germline, CDR1 is MGHRA and CDR2 is YSYEKL. The V segment lost 5 bases and the J segment 5 bases; nucleotides outside the gene matches: 12. CDR3 sequence (DNA): TGCGCCAGCAGCAGATCCTGGACAGGAGCTGACGAGCAGTACGTC. It yields the protein CASSRSWTGADEQYV.

The chain uses TRBV12-1 and TRBJ1-6; the D segment call TRBD1 is taken from the table without a DNA check. TRBV12-1 has pseudogene status. This CDR3 is built from 17 residues. CDR3 DNA: TGTGCCAGCAGCTCCGGACAGGAGAGCTCCTATAATTCACCCCTCCACTTT. Its protein is CASSSGQESSYNSPLHF.

This clonotype was detected a few times. V usage is TRBV6-1 and J usage is TRBJ2-5; possible D gene TRBD2, 5 bases. The CDR3 sequence is 15 residues long. The V end was cut by 8 bases, the J end by 4 bases, with 20 bases between. Germline V lookup: CDR1 MNHNS, CDR2 SASEGT. In DNA, the CDR3 is TGTGCCAGCTCCCAAACCCCCGGGGTGGGAGAGACCCAGTACTTC. It is translated as CASSQTPGVGETQYF.

The J gene is TRBJ2-1, the V gene TRBV4-1; D not certain. CDR1 is MGHRA and CDR2 is YSYEKL in the germline V gene. CDR3 length: 14 residues. V lost 1 base and J lost 7, with 11 bases in between. The CDR3 reads CASSQVTDINEQFF. DNA of the CDR3: TGCGCCAGCAGCCAAGTAACAGATATTAATGAGCAGTTCTTC.

This clonotype was observed at least ten times. This chain links TRBV29-1 with TRBJ2-5; no firm D call. V was trimmed by 3 bases and J by 1 base, leaving 12 bases between them. This CDR3 contains 14 residues. Germline CDR1 and CDR2: SQVTM and ANQGSEA. The CDR3 is CSVDSFSGQETQYF. DNA of the CDR3: TGCAGCGTTGATTCCTTTTCAGGCCAAGAGACCCAGTACTTC.

The chain combines TRBV28 with TRBJ2-5; TRBD1 matches 10 bases. The CDR3 sequence is 16 residues long. The germline gives CDR1 MDHEN, CDR2 SYDVKM. V shed 6 bases, J shed 0 bases, and the junction held 7 bases outside the gene matches. As DNA, the CDR3 is TGTGCCAGCAGACCTGAGGGACAGGGGTACCAAGAGACCCAGTACTTC. This encodes CASRPEGQGYQETQYF.

This clonotype was seen ten or more times. The chain employs TRBV15 and TRBJ1-1, with D hard to call. The CDR3 extends over 13 amino acids. The germline V gene has CDR1 LNHNV and CDR2 YYDKDF (reference sequence). The germline V and J ends were trimmed by 0 bases and 4 bases, with 6 bases remaining between them. The CDR3 loop is CATSRDSSTEAFF. CDR3 nucleotide sequence: TGTGCCACCAGCAGAGACTCCAGCACTGAAGCTTTCTTT.

This clonotype showed up just a few times. The chain recombines TRBV19 with TRBJ2-5; TRBD2 is a possible D gene (5 bases). CDR1 is LNHDA, CDR2 SQIVND, per germline (reference sequence). Trimming cost V 0 bases and J 1 base, with 6 bases left between them. This CDR3 is built from 14 residues. The CDR3 sequence: CASSIEGAQETQYF. CDR3 in DNA: TGTGCCAGTAGTATAGAGGGAGCCCAAGAGACCCAGTACTTC.

This clonotype has a handful of counts. The chain is built from TRBV13 and TRBJ2-7, with TRBD1 matching 7 bases. Looked up from germline, CDR1 is PRHDT and CDR2 is FYEKMQ (reference sequence). J was trimmed by 6 bases and V by 4 bases; bases with no gene match: 6. The CDR3 consists of 13 residues. CDR3 bases: TGTGCCAGCAGCTCAACAGGGGAGCGCGAGCAGTACTTC. Amino acids: CASSSTGEREQYF. The full variable domain, in which reference TRBV13 and TRBJ2-7 provide the parts outside the CDR3, is AAGVIQSPRHLIKEKRETATLKCYPIPRHDTVYWYQQGPGQDPQFLISFYEKMQSDKGSIPDRFSAQQFSDYHSELNMSSLELGDSALYFCASSSTGEREQYFGPGTRLTVT.